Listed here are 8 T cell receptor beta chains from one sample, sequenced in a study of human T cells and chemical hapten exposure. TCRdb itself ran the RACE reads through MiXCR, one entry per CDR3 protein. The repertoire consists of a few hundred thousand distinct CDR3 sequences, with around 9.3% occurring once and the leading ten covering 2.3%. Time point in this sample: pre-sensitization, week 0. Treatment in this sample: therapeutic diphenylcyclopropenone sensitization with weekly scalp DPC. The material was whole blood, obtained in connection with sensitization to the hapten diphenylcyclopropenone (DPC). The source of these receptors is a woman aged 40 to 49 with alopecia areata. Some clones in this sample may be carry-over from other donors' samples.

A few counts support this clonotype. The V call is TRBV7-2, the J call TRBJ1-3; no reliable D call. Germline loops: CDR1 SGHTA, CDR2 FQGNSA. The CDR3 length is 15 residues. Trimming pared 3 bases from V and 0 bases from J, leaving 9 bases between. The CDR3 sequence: CASSFGRSSGNTIYF. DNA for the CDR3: TGTGCCAGCAGCTTCGGACGTAGCTCTGGAAACACCATATATTTT. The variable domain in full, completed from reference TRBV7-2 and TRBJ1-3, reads GAGVSQSPSNKVTEKGKDVELRCDPISGHTALYWYRQSLGQGLEFLIYFQGNSAPDKSGLPSDRFSAERTGGSVSTLTIQRTQQEDSAVYLCASSFGRSSGNTIYFGEGSWLTVV.

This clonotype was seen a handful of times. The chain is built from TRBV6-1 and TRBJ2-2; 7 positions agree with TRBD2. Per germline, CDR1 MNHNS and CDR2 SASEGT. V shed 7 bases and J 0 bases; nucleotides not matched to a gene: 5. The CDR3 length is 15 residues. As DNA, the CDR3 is TGTGCCAGCAAACCCCTAGCGGCGAACACCGGGGAGCTGTTTTTT. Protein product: CASKPLAANTGELFF.

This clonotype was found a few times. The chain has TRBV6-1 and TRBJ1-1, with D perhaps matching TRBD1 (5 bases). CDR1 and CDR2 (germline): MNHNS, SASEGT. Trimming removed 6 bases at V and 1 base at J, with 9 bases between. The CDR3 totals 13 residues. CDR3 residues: CASSRVWNTEAFF. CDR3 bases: TGTGCCAGCAGCAGGGTCTGGAACACTGAAGCTTTCTTT.

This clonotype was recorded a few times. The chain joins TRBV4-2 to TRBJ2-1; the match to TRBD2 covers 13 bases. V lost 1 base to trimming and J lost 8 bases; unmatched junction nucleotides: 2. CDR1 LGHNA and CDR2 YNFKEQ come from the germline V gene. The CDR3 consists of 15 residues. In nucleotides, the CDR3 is TGTGCCAGCAGCCAAGCCGGACTAGCGGGAGATGAGCAGTTCTTC. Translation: CASSQAGLAGDEQFF.

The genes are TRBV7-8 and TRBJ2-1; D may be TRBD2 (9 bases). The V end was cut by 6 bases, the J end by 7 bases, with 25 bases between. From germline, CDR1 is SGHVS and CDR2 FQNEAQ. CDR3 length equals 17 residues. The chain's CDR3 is CASSQGAAGGQRNEQFF. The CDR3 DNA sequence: TGTGCCAGCAGTCAGGGGGCAGCGGGAGGCCAGCGTAATGAGCAGTTCTTC.

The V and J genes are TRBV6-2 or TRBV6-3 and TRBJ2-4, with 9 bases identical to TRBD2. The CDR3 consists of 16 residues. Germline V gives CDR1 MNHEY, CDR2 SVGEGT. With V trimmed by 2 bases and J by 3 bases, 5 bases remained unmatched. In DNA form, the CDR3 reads TGTGCCAGCAGTTACGTAGCGGGAGTGGGCAAAAACATTCAGTACTTC. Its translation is CASSYVAGVGKNIQYF.

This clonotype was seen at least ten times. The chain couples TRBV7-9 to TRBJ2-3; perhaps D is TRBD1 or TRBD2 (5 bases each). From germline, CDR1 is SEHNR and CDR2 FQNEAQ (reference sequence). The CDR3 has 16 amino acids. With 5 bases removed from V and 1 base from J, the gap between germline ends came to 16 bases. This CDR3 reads CASSRDQSRGTDTQYF. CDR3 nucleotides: TGTGCCAGCAGCCGGGACCAAAGTCGGGGCACAGATACGCAGTATTTT. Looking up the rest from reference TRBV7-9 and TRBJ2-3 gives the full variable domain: DTGVSQNPRHKITKRGQNVTFRCDPISEHNRLYWYRQTLGQGPEFLTYFQNEAQLEKSRLLSDRFSAERPKGSFSTLEIQRTEQGDSAMYLCASSRDQSRGTDTQYFGPGTRLTVL.

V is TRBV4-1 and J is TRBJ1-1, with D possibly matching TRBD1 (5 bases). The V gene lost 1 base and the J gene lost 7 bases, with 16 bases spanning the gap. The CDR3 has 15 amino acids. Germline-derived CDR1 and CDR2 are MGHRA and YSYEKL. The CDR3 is CASSQGGADQGEAFF. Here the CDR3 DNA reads TGCGCCAGCAGCCAAGGCGGTGCAGACCAGGGTGAAGCTTTCTTT.